This T cell receptor (beta chain) came from a study of blood T cell repertoires in COVID-19. Whole-study context: The United States, Italy and Spain provided the acute and convalescent COVID-19 samples.

Original handling: Reference gene primer amplification gave nucleated cell count estimates. Sequencing used immunoSEQ multiplex PCR; TCRdb keeps in-frame clones, though not all of them. Clone size and V and J calls were adopted from that table, with D and trimming inferred from the DNA. The table includes approximately 250,000 clones, approximately 86% detected once. J was trimmed by 6 bases and V by 8 bases; bases with no gene match: 8. Per germline, CDR1 MNHEY and CDR2 SMNVEV (reference sequence). The CDR3 length is 14 residues. The sequence derives from a woman aged 65 to 85 with COVID-19, enrolled during active disease. The chain links TRBV27 to TRBJ1-5, with 9 bases aligning to TRBD1. Sequencing was done on a sample of peripheral blood. CDR3 sequence reads: CASADRGKGQPQHF. CDR3 in DNA: TGTGCCAGCGCGGACAGGGGTAAGGGTCAGCCCCAGCATTTT.